A selection of T cell receptor beta chains follows, all from one sample in a study of blood T cell repertoires in COVID-19. TCRdb's copy holds only in-frame clones and misses some; the assay was immunoSEQ multiplex PCR. This table has 180,000 or so clones, around 80% appearing once. The sequenced material came from PBMCs or T cells enriched from blood (not recorded which). The receptors were sampled from a middle-aged man who had recovered from COVID-19. The CDR3 runs from the conserved cysteine through the conserved F or W. A D gene is named only where the DNA matches it firmly. The listing skips clone size in some rows; elsewhere it reads once, few, many or a size class.

abundance,v_gene,j_gene,d_gene,CDR3aa,CDR3nt
.,TRBV19,TRBJ1-4,TRBD1,CASSRRGLSEKLFF,TGTGCCAGTAGTAGAAGGGGGCTGAGTGAAAAACTGTTTTTT
once,TRBV28,TRBJ1-5,.,CASSPGGKKQPQHF,TGTGCCAGCAGCCCGGGGGGGAAGAAACAGCCCCAGCATTTT
few,TRBV27,TRBJ2-5,.,CASSLSGGAETQYF,TGTGCCAGCAGTTTATCGGGGGGGGCTGAGACCCAGTACTTC
.,TRBV10-3,TRBJ1-1,.,CAISESSTEAFF,TGTGCCATCAGTGAGTCCTCCACTGAAGCTTTCTTT
.,TRBV13,TRBJ2-7,.,CASSPAPSYEQYF,TGTGCCAGCAGCCCTGCGCCGTCCTACGAGCAGTACTTC
.,TRBV5-1,TRBJ2-3,.,CASSKTPGSTDTQYF,TGCGCCAGCAGCAAAACCCCGGGGTCCACAGATACGCAGTATTTT
.,TRBV28,TRBJ1-5,.,CASSPPVTNRRVDQPQHF,TGTGCCAGCAGTCCCCCTGTCACAAACAGGCGAGTGGATCAGCCCCAGCATTTT
.,TRBV19,TRBJ2-7,TRBD1,CASSVDRGQNEQYF,TGTGCCAGTAGTGTGGACAGGGGCCAGAACGAGCAGTACTTC
.,TRBV4-1,TRBJ2-5,TRBD2,CASSQGRTSQRETQYF,TGCGCCAGCAGCCAAGGCAGGACTAGTCAGAGGGAGACCCAGTACTTC
.,TRBV5-1,TRBJ1-6,TRBD1,CASSLGQGGSPLHF,TGCGCCAGCAGCTTGGGACAGGGGGGATCACCCCTCCACTTT
.,TRBV5-1,TRBJ2-5,TRBD2,CASSLGPAGTQETQYF,TGCGCCAGCAGCTTGGGTCCAGCGGGGACGCAAGAGACCCAGTACTTC
few,TRBV7-9,TRBJ2-3,TRBD2,CASSLVGLAGGTTDTQYF,TGTGCCAGCAGCTTAGTGGGACTAGCGGGAGGCACGACAGATACGCAGTATTTT
.,TRBV12-3/TRBV12-4,TRBJ1-1,.,CASSLRRDTEAFF,TGTGCCAGCAGTCTAAGACGGGACACTGAAGCTTTCTTT
.,TRBV11-2,TRBJ1-1,.,CASSLVGNTEAFF,TGTGCCAGCAGCTTAGTCGGGAACACTGAAGCTTTCTTT
.,TRBV5-1,TRBJ1-4,.,CASSLQESREKLFF,TGCGCCAGCAGCTTACAGGAGTCGAGGGAAAAACTGTTTTTT
.,TRBV13,TRBJ1-2,.,CASSLRGYGYTF,TGTGCCAGCAGCTTACGAGGCTATGGCTACACCTTC
.,TRBV5-1,TRBJ2-2,TRBD1,CASSLQGGITGELFF,TGCGCCAGCAGCTTACAGGGGGGCATCACCGGGGAGCTGTTTTTT
.,TRBV10-3,TRBJ1-5,.,CAIGEGRNSNQPQHF,TGTGCCATCGGGGAGGGTAGGAATAGCAATCAGCCCCAGCATTTT
.,TRBV18,TRBJ1-2,TRBD1,CASSLGQDYGYTF,TGTGCCAGCTCACTAGGACAGGACTATGGCTACACCTTC
.,TRBV7-9,TRBJ1-1,.,CASSFQSQGTEAFF,TGTGCCAGCAGCTTCCAATCCCAGGGGACTGAAGCTTTCTTT
.,TRBV4-1,TRBJ2-5,TRBD2,CASSQNSGDILKTQYF,TGCGCCAGCAGCCAGAATAGCGGGGATATTCTTAAGACCCAGTACTTC
once,TRBV5-1,TRBJ2-5,.,CASSSALAETQYF,TGCGCCAGCAGCTCGGCGCTAGCGGAGACCCAGTACTTC
.,TRBV3-1/TRBV3-2,TRBJ2-1,.,CASSQVLTAYNEQFF,TGTGCCAGCAGCCAAGTTTTGACAGCCTACAATGAGCAGTTCTTC
.,TRBV19,TRBJ2-7,.,CASSMLPYQGAEQYF,TGTGCCAGTAGTATGTTGCCCTACCAGGGCGCCGAGCAGTACTTC
.,TRBV6-5,TRBJ1-1,.,CASSYKQGSEAFF,TGTGCCAGCAGTTACAAGCAGGGAAGTGAAGCTTTCTTT
few,TRBV27,TRBJ2-7,.,CASSQTFYHEQYF,TGTGCCAGCAGCCAGACTTTCTACCACGAGCAGTACTTC
.,TRBV5-1,TRBJ2-5,TRBD2,CASSHTSGGNQETQYF,TGCGCCAGCAGCCACACTAGCGGGGGGAACCAAGAGACCCAGTACTTC
.,TRBV7-3,TRBJ2-2,.,CASSFSTGELFF,TGTGCCAGCAGCTTTAGCACCGGGGAGCTGTTTTTT
.,TRBV12-3/TRBV12-4,TRBJ1-1,.,CAITLGRNTEAFF,TGTGCCATCACCCTGGGGAGAAACACTGAAGCTTTCTTT
.,TRBV29-1,TRBJ2-7,TRBD1,CSVAAGGRTYEQYF,TGCAGCGTTGCCGCAGGGGGACGAACCTACGAGCAGTACTTC
.,TRBV9,TRBJ2-1,.,CASSVDRGGGEQFF,TGTGCCAGCAGCGTAGACAGGGGGGGAGGTGAGCAGTTCTTC
.,TRBV5-4,TRBJ1-1,.,CASSRAENTEAFF,TGTGCCAGCAGCCGAGCGGAGAACACTGAAGCTTTCTTT
.,TRBV3-1/TRBV3-2,TRBJ2-1,.,CASSQAGVNEQFF,TGTGCCAGCAGCCAAGCGGGGGTGAATGAGCAGTTCTTC
.,TRBV6-5,TRBJ2-1,TRBD2,CASSRGLAGDNEQFF,TGTGCCAGCAGCCGAGGACTAGCGGGGGACAATGAGCAGTTCTTC
.,TRBV30,TRBJ2-2,.,CAWKKHPNTGELFF,TGTGCCTGGAAGAAACACCCGAACACCGGGGAGCTGTTTTTT
.,TRBV2,TRBJ2-5,.,CASREDIWETQYF,TGTGCCAGCAGAGAGGACATCTGGGAGACCCAGTACTTC
.,TRBV3-1/TRBV3-2,TRBJ2-7,TRBD2,CASRSAGEEQYF,TGTGCCAGCAGATCCGCGGGGGAGGAGCAGTACTTC
.,TRBV10-1,TRBJ2-3,.,CASSGRGDTQYF,TGCGCCAGCAGTGGCAGGGGTGATACGCAGTATTTT
.,TRBV29-1,TRBJ1-2,TRBD1,CSVEKVQGAIGYTF,TGCAGCGTTGAAAAGGTGCAGGGGGCGATTGGCTACACCTTC
few,TRBV2,TRBJ1-5,.,CASSSNSVSNQPQHF,TGTGCCAGCAGTAGTAACAGTGTTAGCAATCAGCCCCAGCATTTT
.,TRBV27,TRBJ2-2,.,CASSLSGVTGELFF,TGTGCCAGCAGTTTATCAGGGGTCACCGGGGAGCTGTTTTTT
.,TRBV5-6,TRBJ1-2,TRBD1,CASSLAGTAYYGYTF,TGTGCCAGCAGCTTGGCCGGGACAGCATACTATGGCTACACCTTC
.,TRBV3-1/TRBV3-2,TRBJ2-2,.,CASRVPGNTGELFF,TGTGCCAGCAGGGTCCCGGGGAACACCGGGGAGCTGTTTTTT
.,TRBV6-5,TRBJ1-2,.,CASSMDSVNYGYTF,TGTGCCAGCAGTATGGACAGTGTGAACTATGGCTACACCTTC
.,TRBV3-1/TRBV3-2,TRBJ1-1,.,CASSQVDENTEAFF,TGTGCCAGCAGCCAAGTAGATGAGAACACTGAAGCTTTCTTT